Listed below are T cell receptor beta chains from one sample, sequenced in a study of T cell responses to AZD1222 COVID-19 vaccine. Sequencing was performed with immunoSEQ multiplex PCR; in TCRdb, only in-frame clones are kept and a portion is missing. The sample has tens of thousands of clones; over 75% are singletons. The input for sequencing was peripheral blood, taken on day 0 of AZD1222 vaccination. The receptor set was obtained from an adult in good health. Each CDR3 is given with its conserved first and last residue. D genes are given only for firm matches. Part of the rows lack a size; the others show once, few, many or a class for expanded clones.

CSVEEGGYTF,TGCAGCGTTGAAGAGGGGGGCTACACCTTC,TRBV29-1,-,TRBJ1-2,-
CASSQSPVAGGDNSPLHF,TGTGCCAGCAGCCAAAGCCCCGTGGCAGGGGGAGATAATTCACCCCTCCACTTT,TRBV3-1/TRBV3-2,TRBD1,TRBJ1-6,many
CASSRDRTSAGYTF,TGTGCCAGTAGTCGGGACAGGACTTCTGCTGGCTACACCTTC,TRBV19,TRBD1,TRBJ1-2,-
CASSTGTGGGQPQHF,TGTGCCAGTAGCACCGGGACAGGGGGCGGACAGCCCCAGCATTTT,TRBV19,TRBD1,TRBJ1-5,-
CASGLGQGRSSGNTIYF,TGTGCTAGTGGTTTGGGACAGGGACGTAGCTCTGGAAACACCATATATTTT,TRBV12-5,TRBD1,TRBJ1-3,-
CAWKRSNAAYEQYF,TGTGCCTGGAAGAGAAGTAACGCCGCCTACGAGCAGTACTTC,TRBV30,-,TRBJ2-7,-
CASSETGASYEQYF,TGTGCCAGCAGCGAAACAGGGGCCTCCTACGAGCAGTACTTC,TRBV14,TRBD1,TRBJ2-7,-
CATSPRGGSTDTQYF,TGTGCCACCAGTCCCCGGGGGGGCAGCACAGATACGCAGTATTTT,TRBV24-1,TRBD2,TRBJ2-3,-
CASSIKQSTNEQFF,TGTGCCAGTAGTATAAAACAAAGTACAAATGAGCAGTTCTTC,TRBV19,-,TRBJ2-1,once
CASSQQGVMSPLHF,TGTGCCAGCAGCCAGCAAGGAGTAATGTCACCCCTCCACTTT,TRBV7-3,-,TRBJ1-6,-
CATSSGDGYTF,TGTGCTACCTCCTCCGGGGATGGCTACACCTTC,TRBV7-7,-,TRBJ1-2,-
CASSTYRENTGELFF,TGTGCCAGCAGCACCTACAGGGAGAACACCGGGGAGCTGTTTTTT,TRBV7-8,-,TRBJ2-2,-
CASSPGQANEQYF,TGCGCCAGCAGCCCGGGACAGGCCAACGAGCAGTACTTC,TRBV5-1,TRBD1,TRBJ2-7,-
CASSRVAGEWDTQYF,TGCGCCAGCAGTCGAGTAGCGGGGGAATGGGATACGCAGTATTTT,TRBV10-2,TRBD2,TRBJ2-3,-
CASSQDLRADGYTF,TGCGCCAGCAGCCAAGACCTCCGGGCAGATGGCTACACCTTC,TRBV4-1,-,TRBJ1-2,-
CASSLVAGGMTEAFF,TGTGCCAGCAGCTTAGTGGCAGGGGGAATGACTGAAGCTTTCTTT,TRBV7-8,TRBD1,TRBJ1-1,-
CASSLANTGELFF,TGTGCCAGCAGTTTGGCGAACACCGGGGAGCTGTTTTTT,TRBV27,-,TRBJ2-2,-
CSARTGTSNQPQHF,TGCAGCGCCCGGACAGGGACGAGCAATCAGCCCCAGCATTTT,TRBV29-1,TRBD1,TRBJ1-5,-
CASMRRQASPLHF,TGTGCCAGCATGAGGAGACAGGCTTCACCCCTCCACTTT,TRBV6-5,-,TRBJ1-6,-
CARSAGTGTYEQYF,TGTGCCAGGAGTGCCGGGACAGGCACCTACGAGCAGTACTTC,TRBV2,TRBD1,TRBJ2-7,-
CASSGVTGSGEQFF,TGTGCCAGCAGCGGCGTAACAGGGTCGGGTGAGCAGTTCTTC,TRBV9,-,TRBJ2-1,-
CASSITAGQGAIQPQHF,TGTGCCAGTAGTATAACCGCTGGACAGGGGGCCATTCAGCCCCAGCATTTT,TRBV19,TRBD1,TRBJ1-5,-
CASSQDSFQPQHF,TGTGCCAGCAGCCAAGACAGTTTTCAGCCCCAGCATTTT,TRBV28,-,TRBJ1-5,-
CASSGDSRETQYF,TGTGCCAGCAGCGGTGACAGCCGGGAGACCCAGTACTTC,TRBV5-4,-,TRBJ2-5,-
CASSLGDRINYGYTF,TGCGCCAGCAGCCTAGGGGACAGGATTAACTATGGCTACACCTTC,TRBV5-1,TRBD1,TRBJ1-2,-
CAWRSGTLYEQYF,TGTGCCTGGAGGTCCGGGACATTGTACGAGCAGTACTTC,TRBV30,-,TRBJ2-7,-
CASSYGGGTPTHF,TGTGCCAGCAGTTACGGGGGTGGGACCCCCACGCACTTC,TRBV6-5,-,TRBJ2-7,-
CSVGRDRNYGYTF,TGCAGCGTTGGCCGGGACAGGAACTATGGCTACACCTTC,TRBV29-1,TRBD1,TRBJ1-2,-
CASSPGRTTIYF,TGTGCCAGCAGTCCCGGCCGAACGACCATATATTTT,TRBV6-5,-,TRBJ1-3,-
CASSLGTGIHGYTF,TGTGCCAGCAGCTTAGGGACGGGGATTCATGGCTACACCTTC,TRBV7-8,-,TRBJ1-2,once
CASSYGGTGRFAEAFF,TGTGCCAGCAGTTATGGCGGGACAGGCAGATTTGCTGAAGCTTTCTTT,TRBV6-6,TRBD1,TRBJ1-1,-
CASSPRPSQGAFF,TGTGCCAGCAGCCCTAGACCCAGTCAGGGGGCTTTCTTT,TRBV3-1/TRBV3-2,-,TRBJ1-1,-